Only a few counts were recorded for the clone carrying this T cell receptor (beta chain). Its target is unknown. V lost 2 bases to trimming and J lost 14 bases, with 15 bases between them. This CDR3 has 12 amino acids. Germline loops: CDR1 MDHEN, CDR2 SYDVKM. The sample originates from a study of T cell repertoires in cytomegalovirus infection. Study-level information: Public TCR beta signatures were indicative of both CMV infection and a matching HLA type.

TCRdb redid the calling of the reads with MiXCR, one entry per CDR3 protein. This sample yields some 450,000 distinct CDR3 sequences, of which 25% to 40% are seen a single time; roughly an eighth belongs to the top ten. The study, taken as a whole, reports: Identification of carriers of CMV plus the relevant HLA was achieved through cumulative public TCR beta family frequency. Across the ex vivo response, the dominant clonotypes were HLA-C-restricted CMV-specific TCR beta clonotypes.

Sequencing used PBMCs. This TCR was sampled from a human donor in good health (CMV status not recorded). Some clones in this sample may be carry-over from other donors' samples. The chain recombines TRBV28 with TRBJ1-1; the D is unclear. The CDR3 here is CASSLLAGPQFF. The CDR3, as DNA: TGTGCCAGCAGTTTACTGGCAGGCCCGCAATTCTTT.